The T cell receptor beta chain under discussion was sequenced for a study of cytomegalovirus exposure and HLA in healthy donors. General observations from the study: Indistinguishable V segments, including TRBV6-2 and TRBV6-3, were excluded. Most TCR sequences were rare, but some public TCRs occurred in many donors. In a later analysis, a genetic analysis reported fewer productive-TCR N-insertions in an Asian-associated ancestry cluster than the cohort average.

Turning to this clone: The antigen is not known.

The CDR3 is made up of 16 amino acids. Trimming left V 3 bases short and J 4 bases short, with 19 bases between. Germline assignment: CDR1 SGHNT and CDR2 YENEEA. It was with 60 Vbeta and 13 Jbeta primers that the PCR ran. TCRdb keeps only in-frame clones here, not all; method: immunoSEQ multiplex PCR. The sample has under 95,000 clones, roughly 77% seen once. Sequenced: PBMCs. This sequence was found in a woman aged 40 to 49 in good health and CMV-seropositive. V and J are TRBV11-3 and TRBJ2-7, with D perhaps TRBD1 (6 bases). The CDR3 region has the DNA TGTGCCAGCAGCTTTCTCCCCGGGACATGGACTTACGAGCAGTACTTC. This sequence encodes CASSFLPGTWTYEQYF. Full variable domain (outside the CDR3, taken from reference TRBV11-3 and TRBJ2-7): EAGVVQSPRYKIIEKKQPVAFWCNPISGHNTLYWYLQNLGQGPELLIRYENEEAVDDSQLPKDRFSAERLKGVDSTLKIQPAELGDSAVYLCASSFLPGTWTYEQYFGPGTRLTVT.